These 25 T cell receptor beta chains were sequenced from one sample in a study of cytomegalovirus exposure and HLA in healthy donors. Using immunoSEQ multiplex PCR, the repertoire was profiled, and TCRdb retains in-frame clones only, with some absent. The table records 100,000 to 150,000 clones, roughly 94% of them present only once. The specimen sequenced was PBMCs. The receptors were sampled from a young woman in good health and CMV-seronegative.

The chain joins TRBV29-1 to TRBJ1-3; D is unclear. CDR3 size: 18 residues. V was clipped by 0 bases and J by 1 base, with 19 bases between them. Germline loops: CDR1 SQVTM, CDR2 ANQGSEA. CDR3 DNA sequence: TGCAGCGTTGAAGACTGGTCCTCGGGAGCCCAATCTGGAAACACCATATATTTT. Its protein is CSVEDWSSGAQSGNTIYF. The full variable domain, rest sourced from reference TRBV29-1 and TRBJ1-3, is SAVISQKPSRDICQRGTSLTIQCQVDSQVTMMFWYRQQPGQSLTLIATANQGSEATYESGFVIDKFPISRPNLTFSTLTVSNMSPEDSSIYLCSVEDWSSGAQSGNTIYFGEGSWLTVV.

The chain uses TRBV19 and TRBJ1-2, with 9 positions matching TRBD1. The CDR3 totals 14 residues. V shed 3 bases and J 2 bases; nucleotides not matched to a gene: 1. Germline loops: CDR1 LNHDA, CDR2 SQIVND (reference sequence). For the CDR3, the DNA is TGTGCCAGTAGTATCGGGACAGGGAACTATGGCTACACCTTC. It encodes CASSIGTGNYGYTF. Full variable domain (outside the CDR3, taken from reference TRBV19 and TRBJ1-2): DGGITQSPKYLFRKEGQNVTLSCEQNLNHDAMYWYRQDPGQGLRLIYYSQIVNDFQKGDIAEGYSVSREKKESFPLTVTSAQKNPTAFYLCASSIGTGNYGYTFGSGTRLTVV.

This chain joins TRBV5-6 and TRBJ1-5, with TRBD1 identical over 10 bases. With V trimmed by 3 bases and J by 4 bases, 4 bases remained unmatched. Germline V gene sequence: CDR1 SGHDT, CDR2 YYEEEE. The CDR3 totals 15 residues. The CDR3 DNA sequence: TGTGCCAGCAGCTGGGGGACAGGGGTTAATCAGCCCCAGCATTTT. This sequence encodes CASSWGTGVNQPQHF. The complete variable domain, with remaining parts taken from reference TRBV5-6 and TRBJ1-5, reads DAGVTQSPTHLIKTRGQQVTLRCSPKSGHDTVSWYQQALGQGPQFIFQYYEEEERQRGNFPDRFSGHQFPNYSSELNVNALLLGDSALYLCASSWGTGVNQPQHFGDGTRLSIL.

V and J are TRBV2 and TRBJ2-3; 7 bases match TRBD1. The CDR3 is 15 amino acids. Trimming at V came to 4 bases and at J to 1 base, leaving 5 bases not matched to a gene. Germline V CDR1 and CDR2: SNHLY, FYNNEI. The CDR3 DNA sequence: TGTGCCAGCAGTGCCCGGGACAGAGGCACAGATACGCAGTATTTT. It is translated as CASSARDRGTDTQYF.

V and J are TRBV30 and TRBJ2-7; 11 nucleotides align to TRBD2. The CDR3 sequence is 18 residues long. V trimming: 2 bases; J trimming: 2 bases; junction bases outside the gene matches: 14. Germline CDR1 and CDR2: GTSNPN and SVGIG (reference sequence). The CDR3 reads CAWSRANGTSGHPYEQYF. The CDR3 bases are TGTGCCTGGAGTCGCGCTAACGGGACTAGCGGACACCCCTACGAGCAGTACTTC.

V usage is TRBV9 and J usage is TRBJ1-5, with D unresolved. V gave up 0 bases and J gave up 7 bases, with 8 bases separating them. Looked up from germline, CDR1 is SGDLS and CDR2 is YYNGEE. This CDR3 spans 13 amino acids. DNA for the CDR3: TGTGCCAGCAGCGTAGATGAGTCCCAGCCCCAGCATTTT. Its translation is CASSVDESQPQHF.

CDR3 sequence reads: CASAGTGDSPLHF. In nucleotides, the CDR3 is TGTGCCAGCGCGGGGACGGGGGATTCACCCCTCCACTTT. The chain carries TRBV2 and TRBJ1-6, with D perhaps matching TRBD1 (5 bases). The CDR3 totals 13 residues. The germline CDR1 and CDR2 sequences are SNHLY and FYNNEI. V gave up 8 bases and J gave up 8 bases, with 13 bases separating them.

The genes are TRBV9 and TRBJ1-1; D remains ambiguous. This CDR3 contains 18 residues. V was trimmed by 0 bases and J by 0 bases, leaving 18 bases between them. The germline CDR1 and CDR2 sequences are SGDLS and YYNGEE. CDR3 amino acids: CASSVGMVSGRVNTEAFF. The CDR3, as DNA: TGTGCCAGCAGCGTAGGGATGGTGAGTGGGCGGGTGAACACTGAAGCTTTCTTT.

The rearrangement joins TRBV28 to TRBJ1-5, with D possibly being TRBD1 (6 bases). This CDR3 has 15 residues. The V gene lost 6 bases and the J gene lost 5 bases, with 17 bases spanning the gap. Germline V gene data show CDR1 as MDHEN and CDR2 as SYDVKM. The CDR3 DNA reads TGTGCCAGCAGCTCAGGGGCCCTTCGGGATCAGCCCCAGCATTTT. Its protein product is CASSSGALRDQPQHF.

As DNA, the CDR3 is TGTGCCAGCATCCCCGGGACACACTATGGCTACACCTTC. This gives the protein CASIPGTHYGYTF. This chain links TRBV28 with TRBJ1-2, with D possibly matching TRBD1 (6 bases). The CDR3 covers 13 residues. Germline CDR1 MDHEN, CDR2 SYDVKM. V was trimmed by 7 bases and J by 3 bases, leaving 12 bases between them.

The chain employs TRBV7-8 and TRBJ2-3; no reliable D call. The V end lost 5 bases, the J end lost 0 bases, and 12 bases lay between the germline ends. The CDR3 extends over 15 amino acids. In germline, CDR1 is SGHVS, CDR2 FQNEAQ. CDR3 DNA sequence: TGTGCCAGCAGCCTTGGAGAAACTAGCACAGATACGCAGTATTTT. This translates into CASSLGETSTDTQYF.

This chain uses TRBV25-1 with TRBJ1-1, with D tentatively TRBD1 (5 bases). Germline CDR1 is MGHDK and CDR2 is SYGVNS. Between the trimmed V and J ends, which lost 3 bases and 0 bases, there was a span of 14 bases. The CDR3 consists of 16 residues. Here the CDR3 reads CASSDKTPQVNTEAFF. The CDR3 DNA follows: TGTGCCAGCAGTGACAAGACCCCACAGGTGAACACTGAAGCTTTCTTT.

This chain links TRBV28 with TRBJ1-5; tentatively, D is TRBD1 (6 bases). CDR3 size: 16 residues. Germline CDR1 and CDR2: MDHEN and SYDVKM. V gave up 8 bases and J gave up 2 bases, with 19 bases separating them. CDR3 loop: CASVPTGGGGNQPQHF. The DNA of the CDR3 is TGTGCCAGCGTACCGACAGGAGGTGGGGGCAATCAGCCCCAGCATTTT. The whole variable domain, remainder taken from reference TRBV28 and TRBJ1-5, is DVKVTQSSRYLVKRTGEKVFLECVQDMDHENMFWYRQDPGLGLRLIYFSYDVKMKEKGDIPEGYSVSREKKERFSLILESASTNQTSMYLCASVPTGGGGNQPQHFGDGTRLSIL.

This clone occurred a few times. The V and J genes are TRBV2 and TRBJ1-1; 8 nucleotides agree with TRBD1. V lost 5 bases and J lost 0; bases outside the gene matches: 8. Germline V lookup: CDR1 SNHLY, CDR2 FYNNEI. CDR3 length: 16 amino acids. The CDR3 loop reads CASSSGTGALNTEAFF. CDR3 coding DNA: TGTGCCAGCAGTTCCGGGACAGGCGCCCTGAACACTGAAGCTTTCTTT. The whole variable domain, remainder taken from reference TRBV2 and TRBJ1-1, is EPEVTQTPSHQVTQMGQEVILRCVPISNHLYFYWYRQILGQKVEFLVSFYNNEISEKSEIFDDQFSVERPDGSNFTLKIRSTKLEDSAMYFCASSSGTGALNTEAFFGQGTRLTVV.

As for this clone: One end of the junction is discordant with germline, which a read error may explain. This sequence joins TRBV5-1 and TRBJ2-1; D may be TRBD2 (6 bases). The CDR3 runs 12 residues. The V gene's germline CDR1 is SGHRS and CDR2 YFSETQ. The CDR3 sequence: CASRQEGAGSLF. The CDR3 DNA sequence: TGCGCCAGCAGACAGGAAGGCGCGGGATCGCTCTTC.

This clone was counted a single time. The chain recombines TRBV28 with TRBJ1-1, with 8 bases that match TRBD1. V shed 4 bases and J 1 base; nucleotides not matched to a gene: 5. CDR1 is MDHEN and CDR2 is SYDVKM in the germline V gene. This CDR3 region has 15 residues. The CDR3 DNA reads TGTGCCAGCAGTTCTCGGACAGGGTGGAACACTGAAGCTTTCTTT. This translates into CASSSRTGWNTEAFF. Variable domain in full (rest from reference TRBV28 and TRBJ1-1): DVKVTQSSRYLVKRTGEKVFLECVQDMDHENMFWYRQDPGLGLRLIYFSYDVKMKEKGDIPEGYSVSREKKERFSLILESASTNQTSMYLCASSSRTGWNTEAFFGQGTRLTVV.

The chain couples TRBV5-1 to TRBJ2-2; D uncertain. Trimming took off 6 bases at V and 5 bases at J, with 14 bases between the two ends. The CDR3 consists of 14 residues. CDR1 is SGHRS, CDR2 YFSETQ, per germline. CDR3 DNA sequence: TGCGCCAGCATGGTGGGCAGTGTGACCGGGGAGCTGTTTTTT. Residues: CASMVGSVTGELFF.

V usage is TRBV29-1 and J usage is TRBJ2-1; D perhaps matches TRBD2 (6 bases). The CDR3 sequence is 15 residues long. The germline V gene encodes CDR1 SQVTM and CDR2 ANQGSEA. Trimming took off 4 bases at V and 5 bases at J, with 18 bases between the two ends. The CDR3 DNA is TGCAGCGTTGCGCCCTCGGGAGCGATTAACAATGAGCAGTTCTTC. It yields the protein CSVAPSGAINNEQFF.

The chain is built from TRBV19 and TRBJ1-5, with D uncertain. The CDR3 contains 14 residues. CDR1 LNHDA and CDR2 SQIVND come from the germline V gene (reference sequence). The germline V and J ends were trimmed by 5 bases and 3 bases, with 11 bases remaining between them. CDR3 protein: CASSYLADNQPQHF. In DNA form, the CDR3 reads TGTGCCAGTAGTTATTTGGCAGACAATCAGCCCCAGCATTTT.

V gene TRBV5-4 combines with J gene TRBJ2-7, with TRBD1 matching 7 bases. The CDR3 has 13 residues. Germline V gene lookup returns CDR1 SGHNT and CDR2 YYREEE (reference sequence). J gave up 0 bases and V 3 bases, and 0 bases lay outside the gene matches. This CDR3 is CASSWDSSYEQYF. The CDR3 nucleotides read TGTGCCAGCAGCTGGGACAGCTCCTACGAGCAGTACTTC.

The CDR3 sequence is CASSSGFNQPQHF. CDR3 nucleotide sequence: TGTGCCAGCAGTTCGGGGTTCAATCAGCCCCAGCATTTT. This chain joins TRBV2 and TRBJ1-5, with unresolved D. The CDR3 length is 13 residues. V was shortened by 5 bases and J by 3 bases, with 8 bases between the two germline ends. Germline lookup yields CDR1 SNHLY and CDR2 FYNNEI.

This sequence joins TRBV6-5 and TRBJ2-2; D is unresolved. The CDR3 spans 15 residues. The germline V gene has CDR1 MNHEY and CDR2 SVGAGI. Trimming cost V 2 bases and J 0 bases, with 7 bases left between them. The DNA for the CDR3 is TGTGCCAGCAGTTACGCGTCGGCGAACACCGGGGAGCTGTTTTTT. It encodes CASSYASANTGELFF.

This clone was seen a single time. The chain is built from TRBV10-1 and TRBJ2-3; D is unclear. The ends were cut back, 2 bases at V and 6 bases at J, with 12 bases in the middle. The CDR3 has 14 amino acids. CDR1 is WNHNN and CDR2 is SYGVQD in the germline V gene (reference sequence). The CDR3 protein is CASSEVALKDTQYF. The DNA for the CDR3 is TGCGCCAGCAGTGAGGTAGCCCTCAAGGATACGCAGTATTTT.

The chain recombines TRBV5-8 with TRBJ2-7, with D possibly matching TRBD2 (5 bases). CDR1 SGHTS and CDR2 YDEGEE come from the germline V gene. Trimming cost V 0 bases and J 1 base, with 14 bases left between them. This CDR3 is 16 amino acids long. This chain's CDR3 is CASSLAGTGSSYEQYF. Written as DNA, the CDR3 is TGTGCCAGCAGCTTGGCCGGTACGGGGTCATCCTACGAGCAGTACTTC.

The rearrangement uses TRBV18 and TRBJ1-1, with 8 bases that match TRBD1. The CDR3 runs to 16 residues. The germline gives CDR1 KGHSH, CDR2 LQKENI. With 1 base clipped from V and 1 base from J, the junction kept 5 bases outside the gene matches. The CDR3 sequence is CASSPRGDRRNTEAFF. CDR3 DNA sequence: TGTGCCAGCTCACCACGGGGGGACAGGAGGAACACTGAAGCTTTCTTT.